The clone carrying this T cell receptor (beta chain) was counted a single time. Its antigen is not known. Trimming at V came to 5 bases and at J to 5 bases, leaving 3 bases not matched to a gene. The CDR3 sequence is 13 residues long. Germline CDR1 is SGHNT and CDR2 is YYREEE (reference sequence). The sample originates from a study of cytomegalovirus exposure and HLA in healthy donors. With 60 Vbeta and 13 Jbeta primers, the PCR was carried out. Authors' data handling: Per a later analysis, the number of unique TCR beta chains was some 82 million, of which about 11 million were shared. Method: immunoSEQ multiplex PCR; TCRdb's copy keeps in-frame clones and lacks some. That table is the source of V, J and clone size, and D and trimming were worked out from the DNA. The table records 100,000 to 150,000 clones, roughly four fifths of them present only once. Study-level findings and limits: Altogether, 150 to 200 TCR beta chains were recorded as cytomegalovirus-associated. For most TCR beta V segments, an earlier analysis put the productive rate at about 90% or about 30% of the time. A missense variant in DCLRE1C was later tied to TCR beta V- and J-gene trimming.

The sequencing input was PBMCs. The sequence was obtained from a male donor in good health and CMV-seropositive. The V and J genes are TRBV5-4 and TRBJ2-1; TRBD1 agrees at 8 bases. Written as DNA, the CDR3 is TGTGCCAGCAGGCAGACAGGGGACAATGAGCAGTTCTTC. Protein product: CASRQTGDNEQFF.